What follows is one T cell receptor (beta chain) and its context. This sample is drawn from a study of control samples from healthy donors and cancer patients. Assay: immunoSEQ multiplex PCR; the TCRdb copy retains only in-frame clones and omits some. The repertoire holds under 200,000 clones, with about 90% as singletons. The TCR sequence derives from a woman in her thirties in good health. Material: blood.

For the CDR3, the DNA is TGTGCCAGAAGCTCCGGGACAGGGCTAATTCCCGGGGAGCTGTTTTTT. It translates to CARSSGTGLIPGELFF. The V and J genes are TRBV5-3 and TRBJ2-2; 9 bases line up with TRBD1. TRBV5-3 is designated an ORF whose function remains uncertain. CDR3 length equals 16 residues. The trim removed 3 bases at V and 6 bases at J, leaving 9 bases unmatched.